This TCR beta chain is from a study of beta chain features in type 1 diabetes. The whole isolated RNA underwent reverse transcription, so sequencing captured expressed TCRB transcripts. The data were produced by immunoSEQ multiplex PCR, yet TCRdb's version contains in-frame clones alone and is incomplete. There are 20,000 to 25,000 clones in the sample; around 68% occur only once, and 0.9% to 1.4% lies in the top ten. Study observations and caveats: TCRB CDR3s from Type 1 diabetes patients were moderately but significantly shorter in all four CD4+ subsets. Cells carrying high TCR expression could end up over-represented when cDNA is sequenced.

V was pared by 6 bases and J by 3 bases, with 10 bases between. Per germline, CDR1 SNHLY and CDR2 FYNNEI. The CDR3 spans 13 residues. As regards this clone: Its antigen is still unknown.

The V gene is TRBV2, the J gene TRBJ2-3; D perhaps matches TRBD2 (5 bases). The TCR sequence derives from a woman aged 35 to 49 with type 1 diabetes. The sequencing sample was made of stem cell memory CD4+ T cells from blood. CDR3 sequence (DNA): TGTGCCAGCAGAAGCGGCCCGACAGATACGCAGTATTTT. Translating it yields CASRSGPTDTQYF.